Presented here are 25 T cell receptor beta chains from one specimen sequenced in a study of shared clonotypes between healthy human individuals. Sequencing used immunoSEQ multiplex PCR; TCRdb keeps in-frame clones, though not all of them. Of some 2 million clones listed, about 95% are singletons. CD45RO-negative cells were positively selected for CCR7, leaving out terminally differentiated effector memory CD45RA+ cells. The sequencing sample was made of naive CD8+ T cells sorted from blood. These receptors were taken from a man aged 18 to 30 in good health.

This chain uses TRBV9 with TRBJ1-1; 8 nucleotides match TRBD1. V trimming: 4 bases; J trimming: 3 bases; junction bases outside the gene matches: 17. Germline values: CDR1 SGDLS, CDR2 YYNGEE. The CDR3 totals 18 residues. CDR3 sequence (DNA): TGTGCCAGCAGCCCCTCGGGACAGGAGGCGTGGGGGCACACTGAAGCTTTCTTT. Protein product: CASSPSGQEAWGHTEAFF. Combining the CDR3 with reference TRBV9 and TRBJ1-1 gives the whole variable domain DSGVTQTPKHLITATGQRVTLRCSPRSGDLSVYWYQQSLDQGLQFLIQYYNGEERAKGNILERFSAQQFPDLHSELNLSSLELGDSALYFCASSPSGQEAWGHTEAFFGQGTRLTVV.

This clone is a singleton in its sample. This chain joins TRBV4-3 and TRBJ2-1, with 9 bases identical to TRBD2. The CDR3 extends over 17 amino acids. Looked up from germline, CDR1 is LGHNA and CDR2 is YSLEER. J lost 3 bases, V lost 1 base, and 7 bases had no gene match. DNA for the CDR3: TGCGCCAGCAGCCAAGTAAGACTAGCGGAGATCTACAATGAGCAGTTCTTC. It codes for CASSQVRLAEIYNEQFF.

This clone was seen once. The rearrangement joins TRBV29-1 to TRBJ1-2; D is ambiguous. V shed 4 bases and J shed 6 bases, with 15 bases lying between them. In germline, CDR1 is SQVTM, CDR2 ANQGSEA. The CDR3 is made up of 13 amino acids. The CDR3 bases are TGCAGCGTTGTTGGGGTTGACCATAATGGCTACACCTTC. The encoded protein is CSVVGVDHNGYTF.

The V call is TRBV4-3, the J call TRBJ2-7, with 13 nucleotides matching TRBD2. Per germline, CDR1 LGHNA and CDR2 YSLEER. This CDR3 is 16 amino acids long. The V and J ends lost 2 bases and 5 bases, in that order; junction bases with no gene match: 6. This chain's CDR3 is CASSQSLAGGPDEQYF. CDR3 bases: TGCGCCAGCAGCCAATCACTAGCGGGAGGGCCGGACGAGCAGTACTTC.

V and J are TRBV4-3 and TRBJ2-7; perhaps D is TRBD1 or TRBD2 (7 bases each). The CDR3 runs 17 residues. The V gene lost 0 bases and the J gene lost 2 bases, with 17 bases spanning the gap. Germline CDR1 LGHNA, CDR2 YSLEER. The CDR3 is CASSQEWSGGAPYEQYF. CDR3 DNA: TGCGCCAGCAGCCAAGAATGGTCAGGGGGGGCACCCTACGAGCAGTACTTC.

The chain employs TRBV10-3 and TRBJ2-7; 9 nucleotides match TRBD1. J lost 3 bases, V lost 5 bases, and 5 bases had no gene match. The V gene's germline CDR1 is ENHRY and CDR2 SYGVKD. CDR3 length: 14 residues. The CDR3 loop reads CAISYRGPGYEQYF. CDR3 DNA sequence: TGTGCCATCAGTTACAGGGGGCCGGGCTACGAGCAGTACTTC.

J is TRBJ2-1 and V is TRBV5-6; 8 bases align to TRBD2. This CDR3 comprises 13 residues. After removal of 4 bases from V and 6 bases from J, the junction contained 3 bases not matched to a gene. Per the germline V gene, CDR1 is SGHDT and CDR2 is YYEEEE. CDR3 loop: CASSIGLANEQFF. CDR3 sequence (DNA): TGTGCCAGCAGCATCGGACTAGCCAATGAGCAGTTCTTC.

This clone was observed a single time. The chain employs TRBV7-9 and TRBJ2-1, with a possible D match to TRBD2 (5 bases). The ends were cut back, 1 base at V and 4 bases at J, with 11 bases in the middle. The CDR3 runs 15 residues. CDR1 and CDR2 (germline): SEHNR, FQNEAQ (reference sequence). DNA for the CDR3: TGTGCCAGCAGCTTAGAAGGCGGAGGATACAATGAGCAGTTCTTC. This sequence encodes CASSLEGGGYNEQFF.

The chain recombines TRBV5-3 with TRBJ2-5; 7 bases align to TRBD1. TRBV5-3 is sorted into the ORF group, with uncertain function. The CDR3 totals 13 residues. The trim removed 4 bases at V and 3 bases at J, leaving 3 bases unmatched. The CDR3 loop is CARSAGQEETQYF. In DNA, the CDR3 is TGTGCCAGAAGCGCCGGACAGGAAGAGACCCAGTACTTC.

This clone was detected once. V and J are TRBV11-1 and TRBJ2-5; D may be TRBD1 (5 bases). Per the germline V gene, CDR1 is SGHAT and CDR2 is FQDESV (reference sequence). This CDR3 has 12 amino acids. Trimming cost V 6 bases and J 9 bases, with 14 bases left between them. For the CDR3, the DNA is TGTGCCAGCAGTCCAGGGTCTCAGGCCCAGTACTTC. This translates into CASSPGSQAQYF. The variable domain in full, completed from reference TRBV11-1 and TRBJ2-5, reads EAEVAQSPRYKITEKSQAVAFWCDPISGHATLYWYRQILGQGPELLVQFQDESVVDDSQLPKDRFSAERLKGVDSTLKIQPAELGDSAMYLCASSPGSQAQYFGPGTRLLVL.

The chain combines TRBV6-5 with TRBJ2-2; TRBD2 might be the D (6 bases). V gave up 1 base and J gave up 6 bases, with 9 bases separating them. This CDR3 contains 14 residues. CDR1 is MNHEY, CDR2 SVGAGI, per germline. The CDR3 sequence is CASSYLTSAGELFF. The CDR3, as DNA: TGTGCCAGCAGTTACTTGACTAGTGCCGGGGAGCTGTTTTTT.

This chain uses TRBV27 with TRBJ2-2; no firm D call. Per germline, CDR1 MNHEY and CDR2 SMNVEV (reference sequence). The CDR3 is 13 amino acids. V lost 5 bases, J lost 2 bases, and 6 bases lay in between. The CDR3 coding sequence is TGTGCCAGCAGTACGCATAACACCGGGGAGCTGTTTTTT. This sequence encodes CASSTHNTGELFF.

The V call is TRBV27, the J call TRBJ2-7; 10 bases line up with TRBD1. CDR1 is MNHEY and CDR2 is SMNVEV in the germline V gene (reference sequence). The CDR3 length is 13 residues. J was trimmed by 6 bases and V by 6 bases; bases with no gene match: 5. CDR3 DNA sequence: TGTGCCAGCAGCGGACAGGGGGGCGGCGAGCAGTACTTC. As protein: CASSGQGGGEQYF.

This chain connects TRBV7-9 to TRBJ1-1, with D possibly TRBD1 on 5 matching bases. Per the germline V gene, CDR1 is SEHNR and CDR2 is FQNEAQ (reference sequence). The CDR3 has 16 amino acids. V dropped 7 bases and J dropped 0 bases, with 18 bases sitting between them. CDR3 in amino acids: CASIILPGHLNTEAFF. DNA of the CDR3: TGTGCCAGCATCATACTCCCGGGGCACTTGAACACTGAAGCTTTCTTT.

With respect to this clone: Other DNA sequences of this sample code for an identical CDR3. The CDR3 reads CASSQGREGDTEAFF. Written as DNA, the CDR3 is TGCGCCAGCAGCCAAGGCAGGGAAGGGGACACTGAAGCTTTCTTT. The chain links TRBV4-1 to TRBJ1-1, with TRBD1 as a possible D gene (5 bases). Germline V gene lookup returns CDR1 MGHRA and CDR2 YSYEKL. CDR3 size: 15 residues. The ends were cut back, 1 base at V and 3 bases at J, with 12 bases in the middle.

J is TRBJ2-1 and V is TRBV7-9, with D uncertain. Germline V gene sequence: CDR1 SEHNR, CDR2 FQNEAQ (reference sequence). The V and J ends lost 4 bases and 0 bases respectively, with 10 bases between them. The CDR3 consists of 15 residues. CDR3 region: CASSSPSDSYNEQFF. The CDR3 DNA is TGTGCCAGCAGCTCCCCCAGTGACTCCTACAATGAGCAGTTCTTC.

The chain combines TRBV12-5 with TRBJ2-7; TRBD1 is a possible D gene (6 bases). This CDR3 spans 11 amino acids. Germline V gene lookup returns CDR1 LGHNT and CDR2 FRNRAP. Between the trimmed V and J ends, which lost 6 bases and 6 bases, there was a span of 9 bases. CDR3 amino acids: CASGHRAEQYF. CDR3 in DNA: TGTGCTAGTGGACACAGGGCCGAGCAGTACTTC. The complete variable domain, with remaining parts taken from reference TRBV12-5 and TRBJ2-7, reads DARVTQTPRHKVTEMGQEVTMRCQPILGHNTVFWYRQTMMQGLELLAYFRNRAPLDDSGMPKDRFSAEMPDATLATLKIQPSEPRDSAVYFCASGHRAEQYFGPGTRLTVT.

This clone appeared a single time. This sample includes further DNA sequences coding for the same CDR3. The chain has TRBV13 and TRBJ2-7; D may be TRBD2 (5 bases). The length of the CDR3 is 13 residues. Germline V gene data show CDR1 as PRHDT and CDR2 as FYEKMQ (reference sequence). Trimming left V 5 bases short and J 0 bases short, with 8 bases between. CDR3 coding DNA: TGTGCCAGCAGCCCGGACTCCTCCTACGAGCAGTACTTC. It is translated as CASSPDSSYEQYF.

As for this clone: The sample contains more than one DNA sequence encoding this CDR3. This rearrangement joins TRBV5-4 to TRBJ2-7; TRBD1 might be the D (5 bases). Germline values: CDR1 SGHNT, CDR2 YYREEE (reference sequence). V gave up 2 bases and J gave up 6 bases, with 6 bases separating them. The CDR3 runs 11 residues. CDR3 sequence reads: CASSFGAEQYF. The CDR3 DNA is TGTGCCAGCAGCTTTGGGGCCGAGCAGTACTTC.

Of note for this clone: The same CDR3 can be traced to other DNA sequences in this sample. J is TRBJ2-7 and V is TRBV4-1; 8 bases fit TRBD1. Germline V gives CDR1 MGHRA, CDR2 YSYEKL. The junction had 7 bases not matched to a gene; V was cut back by 3 bases and J by 3 bases. The CDR3 is 15 amino acids. CDR3 loop: CASSQDPGQGYEQYF. Written as DNA, the CDR3 is TGCGCCAGCAGCCAGGATCCTGGACAGGGCTACGAGCAGTACTTC.

As regards this clone: Distinct nucleotide sequences in the sample also encode this CDR3. The chain combines TRBV29-1 with TRBJ2-7; possible D gene TRBD2, 5 bases. Germline V gene lookup returns CDR1 SQVTM and CDR2 ANQGSEA. The CDR3 is made up of 13 amino acids. V lost 2 bases, J lost 0 bases, and 8 bases lay in between. The CDR3 DNA sequence: TGCAGCGTTGAACTTGGGAGCTCCTACGAGCAGTACTTC. It yields the protein CSVELGSSYEQYF.

A few counts support this clone. The chain carries TRBV5-1 and TRBJ2-3; 9 bases map to TRBD1. The CDR3 totals 14 residues. Germline CDR1 SGHRS, CDR2 YFSETQ. V shed 4 bases, J shed 3 bases, and the junction held 3 bases outside the gene matches. The CDR3 nucleotides are TGCGCCAGCAGCCGACAGGGGGGGACAGATACGCAGTATTTT. Protein sequence: CASSRQGGTDTQYF.

The V gene is TRBV6-5, the J gene TRBJ2-7; D is possibly TRBD2 (6 bases). The CDR3 sequence is 15 residues long. In germline, CDR1 is MNHEY, CDR2 SVGAGI. The ends were cut back, 2 bases at V and 4 bases at J, with 15 bases in the middle. Here the CDR3 reads CASSYEGGTFYEQYF. The CDR3 DNA is TGTGCCAGCAGTTACGAGGGCGGGACTTTTTACGAGCAGTACTTC.

The gene calls are TRBV30 and TRBJ2-1; 8 nucleotides match TRBD2. Trimming removed 2 bases from V and 6 bases from J; junction bases left unmatched: 12. The CDR3 runs to 16 residues. In germline, CDR1 is GTSNPN, CDR2 SVGIG (reference sequence). CDR3 amino acids: CAWSIVAGTNGNEQFF. The DNA of the CDR3 is TGTGCCTGGAGTATAGTAGCGGGGACGAACGGCAATGAGCAGTTCTTC.

The gene calls are TRBV10-3 and TRBJ1-6; D uncertain. The CDR3 runs 14 residues. Germline lookup yields CDR1 ENHRY and CDR2 SYGVKD. Deletions cut 6 bases from V and 4 bases from J, with 10 bases between. In DNA, the CDR3 is TGTGCCATCAGCGTCGGGGAGTATAATTCACCCCTCCACTTT. Translated: CAISVGEYNSPLHF.